This T cell receptor beta chain was observed in a study of T cells in Graves' hyperthyroidism and ophthalmopathy. General observations from the study: Blood also contained most expanded thyroid clonotypes above 0.001. A model of 13 V-J features distinguished ophthalmopathy from stable hyperthyroidism.

Trimming pared 10 bases from V and 4 bases from J, leaving 11 bases between. The CDR3 is 13 residues long. Germline V lookup: CDR1 LNHDA, CDR2 SQIVND (reference sequence). Diagnosis of hyperthyroidism was new in patients aged 18 to 65, and its duration was under 2 months. Exclusion of patients followed from uncontrolled infection, other autoimmune disease, pregnancy or lactation. As for this clonotype: Its antigen is unidentified.

What was amplified from RNA transcripts were TCR beta CDR3 regions. First-round RT-PCR with HTBI primers amplified the TCR CDR3 region. TCRdb used MiXCR to reprocess the multiplex PCR reads, holding one entry per CDR3 protein. The sample records hundreds of thousands of distinct CDR3 sequences, 18% being singletons. What was sequenced was blood. The chain recombines TRBV19 with TRBJ1-6; weak D call: TRBD1 (6 bases). The clonotype was recovered from a woman in her forties or fifties with Graves' hyperthyroidism that later progressed to Graves' ophthalmopathy. The CDR3: CATGVEYNSPLHF. Here the CDR3 DNA reads TGTGCCACAGGGGTGGAATATAATTCACCCCTCCACTTT.